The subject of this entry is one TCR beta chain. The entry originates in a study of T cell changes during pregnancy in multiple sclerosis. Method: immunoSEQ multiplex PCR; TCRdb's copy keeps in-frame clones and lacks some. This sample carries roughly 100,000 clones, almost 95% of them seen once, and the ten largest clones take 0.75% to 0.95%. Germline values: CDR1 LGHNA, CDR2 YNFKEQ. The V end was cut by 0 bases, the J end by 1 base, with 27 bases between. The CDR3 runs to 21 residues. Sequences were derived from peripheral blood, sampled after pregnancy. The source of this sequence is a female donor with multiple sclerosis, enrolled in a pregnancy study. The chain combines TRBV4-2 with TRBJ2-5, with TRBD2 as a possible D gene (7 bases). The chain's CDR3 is CASSQDPSSAGALRSQETQYF. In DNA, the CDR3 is TGTGCCAGCAGCCAAGATCCCTCGTCGGCGGGGGCTTTAAGAAGCCAAGAGACCCAGTACTTC.